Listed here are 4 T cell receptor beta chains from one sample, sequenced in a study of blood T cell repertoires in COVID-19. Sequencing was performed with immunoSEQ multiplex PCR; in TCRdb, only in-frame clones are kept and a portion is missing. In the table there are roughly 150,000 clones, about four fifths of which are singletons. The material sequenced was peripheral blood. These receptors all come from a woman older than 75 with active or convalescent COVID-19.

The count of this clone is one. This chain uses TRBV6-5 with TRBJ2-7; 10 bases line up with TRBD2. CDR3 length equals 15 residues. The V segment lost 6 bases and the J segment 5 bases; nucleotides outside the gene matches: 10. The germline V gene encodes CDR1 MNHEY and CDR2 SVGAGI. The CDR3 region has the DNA TGTGCCAGCAGACCCAGCGGGGGGGCGGGCCACGAGCAGTACTTC. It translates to CASRPSGGAGHEQYF.

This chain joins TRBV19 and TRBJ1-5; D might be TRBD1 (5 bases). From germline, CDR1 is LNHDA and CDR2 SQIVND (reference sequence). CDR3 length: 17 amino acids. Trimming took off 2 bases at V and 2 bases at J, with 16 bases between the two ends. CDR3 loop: CASSIKPGSVGNQPQHF. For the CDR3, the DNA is TGTGCCAGTAGTATAAAACCAGGGTCGGTGGGCAATCAGCCCCAGCATTTT.

The CDR3 sequence: CASSTGTGGTNTEAFF. The CDR3 region has the DNA TGTGCCAGTAGTACTGGGACAGGGGGAACGAACACTGAAGCTTTCTTT. V gene TRBV19 combines with J gene TRBJ1-1, with 11 bases aligning to TRBD1. Unmatched junction bases numbered 5, after V lost 4 bases and J lost 1 base. The CDR3 consists of 16 residues. Germline V gives CDR1 LNHDA, CDR2 SQIVND (reference sequence).

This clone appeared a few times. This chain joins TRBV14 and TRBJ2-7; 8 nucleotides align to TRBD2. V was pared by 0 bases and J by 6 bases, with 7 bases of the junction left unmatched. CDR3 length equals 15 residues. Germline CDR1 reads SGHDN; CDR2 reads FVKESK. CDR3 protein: CASSQDSGAVREQYF. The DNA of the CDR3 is TGTGCCAGCAGCCAAGATAGCGGGGCTGTTCGCGAGCAGTACTTC.